This T cell receptor beta chain was found in a study of T-cell memory formation after mild COVID-19. The study, taken as a whole, reports: Clones that contracted clustered mainly in CM and EM if CD4+ and in EMRA if CD8+. Day 15 to 85 contractors were CD4/CD8 balanced; later expanders leaned CD4+. For second-wave clones that peaked at day 37, SARS-CoV-2 specificity went unverified.

The CDR3 consists of 13 residues. The germline V and J ends were trimmed by 0 bases and 6 bases, with 5 bases remaining between them. Per germline, CDR1 KGHDR and CDR2 SFDVKD. As to this clonotype: What it binds is unknown.

cDNA libraries for TCR alpha and TCR beta, carrying sample barcodes and UMIs, came from 5'RACE with constant-segment primers. TCRdb ran MiXCR on the 5' RACE reads and lists one entry per CDR3 protein. The table records 150,000 or so distinct CDR3 sequences, around 13% of them present only once. The sample was PBMCs or a T cell subset sorted from them (not recorded which). The TCR sequence derives from an adult woman who had mild COVID-19 (a few samples of this study predate the infection). Cell type and time point are not known. The chain employs TRBV24-1 and TRBJ2-1; D uncertain. CDR3 amino acids: CATSDLSRNEQFF. The DNA of the CDR3 is TGTGCCACCAGTGATTTGTCCCGCAATGAGCAGTTCTTC.